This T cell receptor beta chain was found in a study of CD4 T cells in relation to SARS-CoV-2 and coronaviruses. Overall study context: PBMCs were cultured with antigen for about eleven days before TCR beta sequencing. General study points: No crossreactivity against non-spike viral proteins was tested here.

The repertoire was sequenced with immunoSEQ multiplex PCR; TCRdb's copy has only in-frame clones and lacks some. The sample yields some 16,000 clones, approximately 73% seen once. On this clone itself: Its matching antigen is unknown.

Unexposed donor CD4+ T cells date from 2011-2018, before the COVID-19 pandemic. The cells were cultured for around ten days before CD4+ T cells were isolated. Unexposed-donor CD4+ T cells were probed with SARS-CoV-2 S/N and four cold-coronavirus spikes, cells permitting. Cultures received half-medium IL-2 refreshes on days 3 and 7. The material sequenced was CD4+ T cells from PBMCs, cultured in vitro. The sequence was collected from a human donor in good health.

The CDR3 sequence: CASSLLAEETQYF. The CDR3 DNA reads as TGCGCCAGCAGCTTGCTAGCGGAAGAGACCCAGTACTTC. The chain links TRBV5-1 to TRBJ2-5; 7 bases map to TRBD2. This CDR3 region has 13 residues. V trimming: 1 base; J trimming: 3 bases; junction bases outside the gene matches: 0. Germline values: CDR1 SGHRS, CDR2 YFSETQ. The full variable domain, its missing parts supplied by reference TRBV5-1 and TRBJ2-5, is KAGVTQTPRYLIKTRGQQVTLSCSPISGHRSVSWYQQTPGQGLQFLFEYFSETQRNKGNFPGRFSGRQFSNSRSEMNVSTLELGDSALYLCASSLLAEETQYFGPGTRLLVL.